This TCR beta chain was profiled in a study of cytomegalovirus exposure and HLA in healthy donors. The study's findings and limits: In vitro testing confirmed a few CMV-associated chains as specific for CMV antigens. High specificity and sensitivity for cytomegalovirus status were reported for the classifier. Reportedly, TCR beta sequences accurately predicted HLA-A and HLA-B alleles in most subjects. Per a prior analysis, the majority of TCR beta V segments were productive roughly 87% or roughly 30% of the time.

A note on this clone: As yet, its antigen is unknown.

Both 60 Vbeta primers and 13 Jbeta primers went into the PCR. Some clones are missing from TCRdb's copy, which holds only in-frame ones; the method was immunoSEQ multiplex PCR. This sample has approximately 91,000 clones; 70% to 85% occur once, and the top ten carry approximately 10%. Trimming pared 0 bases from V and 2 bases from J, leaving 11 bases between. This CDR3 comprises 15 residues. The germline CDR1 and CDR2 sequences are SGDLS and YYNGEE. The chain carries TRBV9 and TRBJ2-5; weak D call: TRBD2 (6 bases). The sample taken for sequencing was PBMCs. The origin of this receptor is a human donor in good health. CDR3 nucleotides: TGTGCCAGCAGCGTAGTTGCGGGGCTGCAAGAGACCCAGTACTTC. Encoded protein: CASSVVAGLQETQYF.